A selection of T cell receptor beta chains follows, all from one sample in a study of shared clonotypes between healthy human individuals. The protocol was immunoSEQ multiplex PCR, while the TCRdb copy is restricted to in-frame clones and leaves out a portion. The sample contains about 610,000 clones, approximately 97% of which appear only once. Sequenced material: naive CD4+ T cells sorted from blood. The receptors here all came from a woman in her twenties or thirties in good health. Both conserved end residues are part of each CDR3. Each record gives: V gene, clone size, D gene, J gene, CDR3 DNA, CDR3 protein. A D gene is named only where the DNA matches it firmly. Part of the rows lack a size; the others show once, few, many or a class for expanded clones.

v_gene: TRBV29-1; abundance: -; d_gene: TRBD2; j_gene: TRBJ2-1; CDR3nt: TGCAGCTCTGCCCTCGGGGCTAGCGGAACCAATGAGCAGTTCTTC; CDR3aa: CSSALGASGTNEQFF
v_gene: TRBV21-1; abundance: -; d_gene: -; j_gene: TRBJ1-3; CDR3nt: TGTGCCAGCAGCAATTCCGGGGCTTTCGGAAACACCATATATTTT; CDR3aa: CASSNSGAFGNTIYF
v_gene: TRBV19; abundance: -; d_gene: -; j_gene: TRBJ2-7; CDR3nt: TGTGCCAGTCGGGGGCGGGAGCATGACGAGCAGTACTTC; CDR3aa: CASRGREHDEQYF
v_gene: TRBV5-1; abundance: -; d_gene: TRBD2; j_gene: TRBJ2-1; CDR3nt: TGCGCCAGCAGCCCGACTAGCGGGGACTACAATGAGCAGTTCTTC; CDR3aa: CASSPTSGDYNEQFF
v_gene: TRBV5-6; abundance: -; d_gene: -; j_gene: TRBJ2-1; CDR3nt: TGTGCCAGCAGCTTGCAGAATGAGCAGTTCTTC; CDR3aa: CASSLQNEQFF
v_gene: TRBV5-1; abundance: -; d_gene: -; j_gene: TRBJ1-2; CDR3nt: TGCGCCAGCAGCTTGGGGGTAACCGACTATGGCTACACCTTC; CDR3aa: CASSLGVTDYGYTF
v_gene: TRBV4-1; abundance: -; d_gene: -; j_gene: TRBJ1-6; CDR3nt: TGCGCCAGCAGCCAAGATGGTGCAGGGAGGAATTCACCCCTCCACTTT; CDR3aa: CASSQDGAGRNSPLHF
v_gene: TRBV7-8; abundance: -; d_gene: -; j_gene: TRBJ2-7; CDR3nt: TGTGCCAGCAGCTTAGGGGACATTCGCCCCTACGAGCAGTACTTC; CDR3aa: CASSLGDIRPYEQYF
v_gene: TRBV28; abundance: once; d_gene: -; j_gene: TRBJ1-2; CDR3nt: TGTGCCAGCAGTCGGGGAGGCACGGGGAACTATGGCTACACCTTC; CDR3aa: CASSRGGTGNYGYTF
v_gene: TRBV28; abundance: -; d_gene: TRBD1; j_gene: TRBJ1-5; CDR3nt: TGTGCCAGCAGGATACACAGGGGTCAGCCCCAGCATTTT; CDR3aa: CASRIHRGQPQHF
v_gene: TRBV11-2; abundance: -; d_gene: -; j_gene: TRBJ2-1; CDR3nt: TGTGCCAGCAGCTTAGCGGGTCGCTATGAGCAGTTCTTC; CDR3aa: CASSLAGRYEQFF